The sequence of this T cell receptor (beta chain) was determined in a study of blood T cell repertoires in COVID-19. Overall study: COVID-19 samples collected from the United States, Italy and Spain covered acute and convalescent phases. T cells, B-cell-depleted T cells, or PBMCs supplied cDNA or gDNA.

In the authors' methods: Estimates of nucleated cell counts were drawn from the amplification of reference gene primers. Clones were sequenced by immunoSEQ multiplex PCR, and TCRdb holds only the in-frame ones, with some missing. Clone size and V and J calls were adopted from that table, with D and trimming inferred from the DNA. The sample lists around 200,000 clones; around 82% were seen once. The CDR3 extends over 13 amino acids. Looked up from germline, CDR1 is GTSNPN and CDR2 is SVGIG (reference sequence). V was clipped by 1 base and J by 5 bases, with 12 bases between them. This receptor was identified in a man aged 50-60 years with active or convalescent COVID-19. Source material: peripheral blood. The V gene is TRBV30, the J gene TRBJ2-7, with a weak D call TRBD2 (6 bases). CDR3 sequence: CAWSGAGRNEQYF. In DNA form, the CDR3 reads TGTGCCTGGAGTGGTGCAGGGAGGAACGAGCAGTACTTC. The full variable domain, rest sourced from reference TRBV30 and TRBJ2-7, is SQTIHQWPATLVQPVGSPLSLECTVEGTSNPNLYWYRQAAGRGLQLLFYSVGIGQISSEVPQNLSASRPQDRQFILSSKKLLLSDSGFYLCAWSGAGRNEQYFGPGTRLTVT.